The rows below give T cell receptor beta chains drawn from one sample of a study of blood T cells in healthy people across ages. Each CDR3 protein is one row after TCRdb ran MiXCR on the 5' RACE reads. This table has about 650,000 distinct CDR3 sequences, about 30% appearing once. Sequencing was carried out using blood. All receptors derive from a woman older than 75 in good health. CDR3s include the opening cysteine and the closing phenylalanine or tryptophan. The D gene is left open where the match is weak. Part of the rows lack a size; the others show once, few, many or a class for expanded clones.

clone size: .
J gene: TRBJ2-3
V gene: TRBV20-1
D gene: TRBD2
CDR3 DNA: TGCAGTGCTATCCCGGGTCGACTAGCGGGGACAGATACGCAGTATTTT
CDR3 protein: CSAIPGRLAGTDTQYF

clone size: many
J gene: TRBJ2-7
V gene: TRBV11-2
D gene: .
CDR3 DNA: TGTGCCAGCAGCTTAGGAGGAAGGCGGTACTTC
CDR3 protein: CASSLGGRRYF

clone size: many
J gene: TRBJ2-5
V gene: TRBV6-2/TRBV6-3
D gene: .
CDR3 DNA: TGTGCCAGCAGGACAGACTTCCAAGAGACCCAGTACTTC
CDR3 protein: CASRTDFQETQYF

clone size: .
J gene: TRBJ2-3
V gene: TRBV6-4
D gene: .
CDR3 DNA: TGTGCCAGCAGGGCGCGGGGAGGAGATACGCAGTATTTT
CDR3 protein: CASRARGGDTQYF

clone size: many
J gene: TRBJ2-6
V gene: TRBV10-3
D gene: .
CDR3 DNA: TGTGCCATCAGTGAACCGTCGGGAGTGAGCGGGGCCAACGTCCTGACTTTC
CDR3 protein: CAISEPSGVSGANVLTF

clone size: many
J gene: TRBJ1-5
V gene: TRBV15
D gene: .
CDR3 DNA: TGTGCCACCAGCAGAGATGCCCAGCCCCAGCATTTT
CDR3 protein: CATSRDAQPQHF

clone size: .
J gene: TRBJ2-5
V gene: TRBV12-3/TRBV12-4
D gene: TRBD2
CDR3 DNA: TGTGCCAGCAGTTCGGGGACTAGCGGGAGTCGAGAGACCCAGTACTTC
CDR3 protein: CASSSGTSGSRETQYF

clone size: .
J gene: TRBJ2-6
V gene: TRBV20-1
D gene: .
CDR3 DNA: TGCAGTGCTAGAGATCGAAGCAGGGCTGGGGCCGACGTCCTGACTTTC
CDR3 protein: CSARDRSRAGADVLTF

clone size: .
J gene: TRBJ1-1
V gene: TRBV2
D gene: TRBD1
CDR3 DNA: TGTGCCAGCAGTGGAGACCCGGGACAGGCTACTGAAGCTTTCTTT
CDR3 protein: CASSGDPGQATEAFF

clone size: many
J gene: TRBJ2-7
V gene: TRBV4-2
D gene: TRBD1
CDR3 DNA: TGTGCCAGCAGCCACCCCCGGGGACAGGGTAACGAGCAGTACTTC
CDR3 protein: CASSHPRGQGNEQYF

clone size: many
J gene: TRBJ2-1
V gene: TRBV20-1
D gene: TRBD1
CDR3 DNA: TGCAGTGCTAGAACTGACAGGGAGAATGAGCAGTTCTTC
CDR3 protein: CSARTDRENEQFF

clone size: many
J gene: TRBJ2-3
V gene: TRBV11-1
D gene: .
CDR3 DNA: TGTGCCAGCAGCTTAGACACGGGAGATACGCAGTATTTT
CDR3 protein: CASSLDTGDTQYF

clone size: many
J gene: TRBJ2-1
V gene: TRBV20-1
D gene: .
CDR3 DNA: TGCAGTGCTAGATCCGGGGGCCTCGTTACCTACAATGAGCAGTTCTTC
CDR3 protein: CSARSGGLVTYNEQFF

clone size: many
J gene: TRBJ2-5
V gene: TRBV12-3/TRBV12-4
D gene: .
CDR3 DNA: TGTGCCAGCACTCCCTCCACAGGGTTTCAAGAGACCCAGTACTTC
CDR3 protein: CASTPSTGFQETQYF

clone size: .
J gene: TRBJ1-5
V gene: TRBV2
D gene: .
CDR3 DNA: TGTGCCAGCATGAGGGATCGGACCAATCAGCCCCAGCATTTT
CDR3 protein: CASMRDRTNQPQHF